A single sample is the source of the 21 T cell receptor beta chains below, sequenced in a study of T cell repertoires in cytomegalovirus infection. The antigens for these receptors are not known. TCRdb reprocessed the reads with MiXCR, giving one entry per CDR3 protein. Of around 55,000 distinct CDR3 sequences in the sample, about a fifth were seen once. Sequencing used CD8+ T cells from cultured PBMCs, obtained from culture after CMV antigen stimulation. All receptors derive from a human donor in good health (CMV status not recorded). Some clones in this sample may be carry-over from other donors' samples.

This chain joins TRBV12-3 or TRBV12-4 and TRBJ2-7, with 10 bases lining up with TRBD1. This CDR3 is built from 14 residues. V lost 7 bases, J lost 2 bases, and 5 bases stayed unmatched. This CDR3 reads CASTAGTGAYEQYF. As DNA, the CDR3 is TGTGCCAGCACCGCCGGGACAGGGGCCTACGAGCAGTACTTC.

The chain carries TRBV11-3 and TRBJ2-5; tentatively, D is TRBD1 (5 bases). The CDR3 totals 13 residues. Germline CDR1 reads SGHNT; CDR2 reads YENEEA. V lost 5 bases and J 5 bases, leaving 12 bases between the germline ends. The DNA for the CDR3 is TGTGCCAGCAGCGCAAGGGGCGCGGAGACCCAGTACTTC. It codes for CASSARGAETQYF. The complete variable domain, with remaining parts taken from reference TRBV11-3 and TRBJ2-5, reads EAGVVQSPRYKIIEKKQPVAFWCNPISGHNTLYWYLQNLGQGPELLIRYENEEAVDDSQLPKDRFSAERLKGVDSTLKIQPAELGDSAVYLCASSARGAETQYFGPGTRLLVL.

This clonotype was observed a few times. The chain joins TRBV28 to TRBJ2-5; D not resolved. Trimming stripped 5 bases from V and 1 base from J, with 5 bases between. The CDR3 spans 12 residues. Germline CDR1 reads MDHEN; CDR2 reads SYDVKM. For the CDR3, the DNA is TGTGCCAGCAGTCCCCTCCAAGAGACCCAGTACTTC. This translates into CASSPLQETQYF.

Of note for this clonotype: The final CDR3 position lacks the conserved phenylalanine or tryptophan, pointing to a likely read error. The J gene is TRBJ2-1, the V gene TRBV9; D uncertain. Looked up from germline, CDR1 is SGDLS and CDR2 is YYNGEE. CDR3 length: 13 amino acids. Trimming cost V 0 bases and J 9 bases, with 10 bases left between them. For the CDR3, the DNA is TGTGCCAGCAGCGTAGGGTCGAAGGCTGAGCAGTTCTCC. Its protein is CASSVGSKAEQFS.

This chain connects TRBV19 to TRBJ1-1; TRBD1 aligns across 8 bases. V was pared by 5 bases and J by 0 bases, with 5 bases of the junction left unmatched. Per the germline V gene, CDR1 is LNHDA and CDR2 is SQIVND (reference sequence). The CDR3 is 15 residues long. CDR3 amino acids: CASSPGQVMNTEAFF. In nucleotides, the CDR3 is TGTGCCAGTAGTCCGGGACAGGTCATGAACACTGAAGCTTTCTTT.

This chain joins TRBV6-2 or TRBV6-3 and TRBJ1-5; TRBD1 is a possible D gene (5 bases). This CDR3 is 11 amino acids long. V lost 8 bases to trimming and J lost 8 bases, with 10 bases between them. CDR1 is MNHEY, CDR2 SVGEGT, per germline. This chain's CDR3 is CASCLGEPQHF. The CDR3 DNA reads TGTGCCAGCTGTCTGGGGGAGCCCCAGCATTTT.

The chain combines TRBV7-3 with TRBJ2-3; D unresolved. Germline V lookup: CDR1 SGHTA, CDR2 FQGTGA. V was shortened by 5 bases and J by 2 bases, with 11 bases between the two germline ends. The CDR3 totals 14 residues. The CDR3 sequence is CASSRTYYTDTQYF. DNA for the CDR3: TGTGCCAGCAGCAGGACCTACTACACAGATACGCAGTATTTT.

The chain joins TRBV10-3 to TRBJ2-2; 14 bases map to TRBD2. Germline loops: CDR1 ENHRY, CDR2 SYGVKD. V lost 7 bases to trimming and J lost 6 bases; unmatched junction nucleotides: 10. The CDR3 is 17 amino acids. CDR3 bases: TGTGCCATCAAAAAAAACCGACTAGCGGGAGGGCCCGGGGAGCTGTTTTTT. Residues: CAIKKNRLAGGPGELFF.

The chain combines TRBV6-1 with TRBJ1-1; tentative D call: TRBD1 (5 bases). V was cut by 3 bases and J by 2 bases, with 10 bases left in between. Germline-derived CDR1 and CDR2 are MNHNS and SASEGT. This CDR3 has 14 amino acids. CDR3 protein: CASSEAGTNTEAFF. The CDR3 nucleotides read TGTGCCAGCAGTGAGGCGGGGACCAACACTGAAGCTTTCTTT.

The V and J genes are TRBV7-9 and TRBJ2-7, with 7 bases lining up with TRBD1. V was pared by 2 bases and J by 7 bases, with 5 bases of the junction left unmatched. This CDR3 has 13 residues. The germline CDR1 and CDR2 sequences are SEHNR and FQNEAQ (reference sequence). CDR3 amino acids: CASSLPTRGEQYF. The CDR3 DNA sequence: TGTGCCAGCAGCTTACCGACCAGGGGGGAGCAGTACTTC.

The gene calls are TRBV7-3 and TRBJ1-4; perhaps TRBD1 as D (5 bases). The V and J ends lost 5 bases and 5 bases respectively, with 15 bases between them. CDR3 size: 15 residues. Germline assignment: CDR1 SGHTA and CDR2 FQGTGA. CDR3 region: CASSPSGGENEKLFF. CDR3 in DNA: TGTGCCAGCAGCCCGTCTGGGGGTGAGAATGAAAAACTGTTTTTT.

V and J are TRBV7-8 and TRBJ1-4; D uncertain. The V gene's germline CDR1 is SGHVS and CDR2 FQNEAQ. V was shortened by 4 bases and J by 7 bases, with 19 bases between the two germline ends. This CDR3 is 16 amino acids long. This CDR3 reads CASSSPLLREAEKLFF. CDR3 DNA sequence: TGTGCCAGCAGCTCCCCATTACTGAGGGAAGCTGAAAAACTGTTTTTT.

This clonotype turned up a few times. The chain links TRBV7-8 to TRBJ2-3, with 8 bases identical to TRBD2. This CDR3 is built from 16 residues. Germline CDR1 reads SGHVS; CDR2 reads FQNEAQ. V lost 4 bases to trimming and J lost 2 bases; unmatched junction nucleotides: 8. CDR3 bases: TGTGCCAGCAGCTCGGGGGGGCCCTCGATCACAGATACGCAGTATTTT. Protein sequence: CASSSGGPSITDTQYF.

The chain uses TRBV28 and TRBJ2-1; D is unresolved. CDR3 length: 16 residues. V was shortened by 6 bases and J by 0 bases, with 15 bases between the two germline ends. Germline V gene sequence: CDR1 MDHEN, CDR2 SYDVKM. The CDR3 DNA reads as TGTGCCAGCAGCCCTTGGGCAGCCAGCTCCTACAATGAGCAGTTCTTC. It specifies CASSPWAASSYNEQFF.

This clonotype was observed a handful of times. CDR3: CASRPDRGKYEQFF. The CDR3 DNA reads TGTGCCAGCAGACCGGACAGGGGAAAATATGAGCAGTTCTTC. The chain couples TRBV6-6 to TRBJ2-1; the match to TRBD1 covers 9 bases. The V gene end was trimmed by 6 bases and the J gene end by 8 bases; junction bases not matched to a gene: 8. The length of the CDR3 is 14 residues. The germline V gene encodes CDR1 MNHNY and CDR2 SVGAGI (reference sequence).

This clonotype appeared a few times. The chain is built from TRBV4-3 and TRBJ1-6; D possibly corresponds to TRBD1 (5 bases). V was shortened by 0 bases and J by 0 bases, with 9 bases between the two germline ends. The CDR3 is 17 amino acids. Germline lookup yields CDR1 LGHNA and CDR2 YSLEER. CDR3 sequence (DNA): TGCGCCAGCAGCCAAGATGGGGGTAGCTCCTATAATTCACCCCTCCACTTT. Translated: CASSQDGGSSYNSPLHF.

The J gene is TRBJ1-4, the V gene TRBV12-3 or TRBV12-4; D gene ambiguous. V was clipped by 1 base and J by 5 bases, with 5 bases between them. This CDR3 has 13 residues. The CDR3: CASSLGSNEKLFF. CDR3 DNA sequence: TGTGCCAGCAGTTTAGGGAGCAATGAAAAACTGTTTTTT.

This chain connects TRBV7-2 to TRBJ2-5, with a possible D match to TRBD1 (8 bases). The V gene's germline CDR1 is SGHTA and CDR2 FQGNSA. The CDR3 sequence is 16 residues long. V was cut by 3 bases and J by 6 bases, with 20 bases left in between. The chain's CDR3 is CASSFSGTGQMKTQYF. The DNA of the CDR3 is TGTGCCAGCAGCTTCAGCGGGACAGGACAAATGAAGACCCAGTACTTC.

The chain combines TRBV12-3 or TRBV12-4 with TRBJ2-3; 9 positions agree with TRBD1. The CDR3 covers 14 residues. V lost 5 bases to trimming and J lost 4 bases; unmatched junction nucleotides: 4. The CDR3 spells CASSLDRGPDTQYF. CDR3 nucleotide sequence: TGTGCCAGCAGTCTGGACAGGGGCCCAGATACGCAGTATTTT.

This sequence joins TRBV11-2 and TRBJ2-6; D may be TRBD1 (6 bases). From germline, CDR1 is SGHAT and CDR2 FQNNGV. CDR3 length: 17 amino acids. Trimming stripped 4 bases from V and 3 bases from J, with 16 bases between. CDR3 region: CASSSRGPPFGANVLTF. As DNA, the CDR3 is TGTGCCAGCAGCTCCAGGGGACCCCCCTTTGGGGCCAACGTCCTGACTTTC.

This clonotype was detected ten times or more. For the CDR3, the DNA is TGTGCCAGCAGTGGAACAGGGCGGAGGTACGAGCAGTACTTC. Encoded protein: CASSGTGRRYEQYF. The chain combines TRBV2 with TRBJ2-7; D is perhaps TRBD1 (6 bases). The CDR3 contains 14 residues. Germline V gene data show CDR1 as SNHLY and CDR2 as FYNNEI. Trimming left V 4 bases short and J 4 bases short, with 14 bases between. The full variable domain, its missing parts supplied by reference TRBV2 and TRBJ2-7, is EPEVTQTPSHQVTQMGQEVILRCVPISNHLYFYWYRQILGQKVEFLVSFYNNEISEKSEIFDDQFSVERPDGSNFTLKIRSTKLEDSAMYFCASSGTGRRYEQYFGPGTRLTVT.